This is a list of T cell receptor beta chains from one sample in a study of monozygotic twins with inflammatory bowel disease. One entry per CDR3 protein, without DNA, is what TCRdb gives after re-calling the 5' RACE reads. The specimen's table records about 380,000 distinct CDR3 sequences. The sequencing sample was made of blood. The receptors stem from a human donor with ulcerative colitis or Crohn's disease, or a healthy co-twin of an affected twin (not recorded which). CDR3s include the opening cysteine and the closing phenylalanine or tryptophan. Each record gives: V gene, J gene, CDR3 protein.

>TRBV5-1|TRBJ1-1
CASSPGGAEAFF
>TRBV4-1|TRBJ2-3
CASSQDKGTDTQYF
>TRBV29-1|TRBJ2-2
CSVEVRQHKTNTGELFF
>TRBV7-9|TRBJ2-4
CASSSPRGTDGNPLAKNIQYF
>TRBV6-5|TRBJ2-1
CASSYWTGTEQFF
>TRBV6-5|TRBJ1-1
CASSYDTGTAEAFF
>TRBV14|TRBJ2-1
CASSHRRSSYNEQFF
>TRBV27|TRBJ1-1
CASRKGTGSQSAFF
>TRBV24-1|TRBJ1-1
CATSDGDRGAFF
>TRBV13|TRBJ2-1
CASSQTRGQFMEQFF
>TRBV7-2|TRBJ2-1
CASRMTGGNNEQFF
>TRBV29-1|TRBJ1-2
CSVEDPGIHGYTF
>TRBV18|TRBJ1-2
CASSPGTAYGYTF
>TRBV12-3/TRBV12-4|TRBJ2-7
CASSFTPSTSEQYF
>TRBV2|TRBJ2-1
CASSPGTGSYEQFF
>TRBV7-3|TRBJ1-5
CASSLMPGAFNQPQHF
>TRBV12-5|TRBJ2-6
CASGASGANVLTF
>TRBV11-1|TRBJ2-1
CASSFNFLDSYNEQFF
>TRBV30|TRBJ2-1
CAWNRAQFYNEQFF
>TRBV12-3/TRBV12-4|TRBJ2-2
CASSYPGLRYTGELFF
>TRBV4-1|TRBJ1-1
CASSQVHREKNTEAFF
>TRBV15|TRBJ2-1
CATSRVGRDNEQFF
>TRBV4-2|TRBJ1-5
CASSQVWDRVVNQPQHF
>TRBV5-1|TRBJ2-3
CASRGLLTITDTQYF
>TRBV19|TRBJ1-5
CASSIDRGYNQPQHF
>TRBV29-1|TRBJ1-5
CSVATGRNQPQHF
>TRBV7-9|TRBJ1-1
CASSLAHLVVNTEAFF
>TRBV29-1|TRBJ2-3
CSVVGLAVSSTDTQYF
>TRBV7-2|TRBJ1-6
CASSLAEGVGSPLHF
>TRBV7-9|TRBJ2-7
CASSWASGEQYF
>TRBV7-6|TRBJ2-1
CASSQGQGLLNEQFF
>TRBV4-1|TRBJ1-4
CASSQDPYHKSGSSNEKLFF
>TRBV11-1|TRBJ1-5
CASSLGTLGNQPQHF
>TRBV20-1|TRBJ1-6
CSARPGQGGNSPLHF
>TRBV4-1|TRBJ2-2
CASSQDPGAGGELFF
>TRBV5-1|TRBJ2-7
CASSFDVHEQYF
>TRBV7-8|TRBJ1-6
CASSLAGGTKSPLHF
>TRBV4-3|TRBJ2-7
CASSQDPSGLGEQYF
>TRBV3-1|TRBJ2-3
CASSPGYVPGRTDTQYF
>TRBV12-3/TRBV12-4|TRBJ1-2
CASSSQQGGYGYTF
>TRBV4-1|TRBJ1-1
CASSQGWGQGFNTEAFF
>TRBV7-9|TRBJ2-5
CASSPAGGEPIYF
>TRBV6-4|TRBJ1-4
CASSAGGGPNEKLFF